The TCR beta chain under discussion was sequenced for a study of Ad26.COV2.S vaccination and SARS-CoV-2 variants. Study overall: Of the COV1001 trial arms, the Ad26.COV2.S arm included the donor. Once, or twice with 56 days between doses, Ad26.COV2.S was given intramuscularly. Overall study results and limits: Reportedly, after vaccination the spike-specific CD8+ and CD4+ T cell responses displayed substantial breadth.

As to this clone: Antigen unknown.

CDR3 length: 13 residues. V was shortened by 0 bases and J by 4 bases, with 6 bases between the two germline ends. Germline V gives CDR1 KGHSH, CDR2 LQKENI. The repertoire was sequenced with immunoSEQ multiplex PCR; TCRdb's copy has only in-frame clones and lacks some. This table has 500,000 or so clones, roughly 89% appearing once. Documented treatment: 19 received Ad26.COV2.S at low or high dose, single or two shots; roughly five received placebo; per-sample allocation not given. Each sample was drawn 63 days after the first injection (of vaccine or placebo). The clonotype comes from a person aged 18-65 years who received the Ad26.COV2.S COVID-19 vaccine or a placebo. This sample comprised peripheral blood, obtained in a trial of Ad26.COV2.S vaccine versus placebo. The chain uses TRBV18 and TRBJ1-2, with D hard to call. The CDR3 DNA follows: TGTGCCAGCTCACCACCCGGGAGCTATGGCTACACCTTC. Translation: CASSPPGSYGYTF.